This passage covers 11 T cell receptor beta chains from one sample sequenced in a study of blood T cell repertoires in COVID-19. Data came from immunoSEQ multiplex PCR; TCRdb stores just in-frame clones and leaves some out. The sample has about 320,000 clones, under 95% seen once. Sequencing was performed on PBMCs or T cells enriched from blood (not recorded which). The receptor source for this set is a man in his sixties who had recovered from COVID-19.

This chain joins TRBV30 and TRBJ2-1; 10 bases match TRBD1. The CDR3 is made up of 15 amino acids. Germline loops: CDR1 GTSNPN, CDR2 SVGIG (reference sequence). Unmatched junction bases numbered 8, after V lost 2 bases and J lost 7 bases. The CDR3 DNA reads TGTGCCTGGAGTCCCAGACAGGGGGCAATTAATGAGCAGTTCTTC. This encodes CAWSPRQGAINEQFF.

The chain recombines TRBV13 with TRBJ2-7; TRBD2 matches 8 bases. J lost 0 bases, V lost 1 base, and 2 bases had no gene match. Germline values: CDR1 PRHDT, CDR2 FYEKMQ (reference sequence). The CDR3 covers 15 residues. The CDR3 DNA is TGTGCCAGCAGCTTAGCCGGGGGGGGCTCCTACGAGCAGTACTTC. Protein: CASSLAGGGSYEQYF.

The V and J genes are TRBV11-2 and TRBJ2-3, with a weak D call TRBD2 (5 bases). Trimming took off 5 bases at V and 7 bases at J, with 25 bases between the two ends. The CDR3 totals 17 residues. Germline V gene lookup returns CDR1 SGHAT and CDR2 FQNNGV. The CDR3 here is CASSVLVSSAKGNTQYF. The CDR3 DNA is TGTGCCAGCAGCGTCTTGGTTAGTAGCGCTAAAGGAAATACGCAGTATTTT. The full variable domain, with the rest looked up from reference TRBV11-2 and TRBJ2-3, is EAGVAQSPRYKIIEKRQSVAFWCNPISGHATLYWYQQILGQGPKLLIQFQNNGVVDDSQLPKDRFSAERLKGVDSTLKIQPAKLEDSAVYLCASSVLVSSAKGNTQYFGPGTRLTVL.

In DNA, the CDR3 is TGTGCCAGCAGTGAAGACAGAATCAATCAGCCCCAGCATTTT. Protein product: CASSEDRINQPQHF. V is TRBV6-1 and J is TRBJ1-5; D ambiguous. Trimming cost V 1 base and J 3 bases, with 7 bases left between them. This CDR3 region has 14 residues. CDR1 and CDR2 from the germline V gene are MNHNS and SASEGT.

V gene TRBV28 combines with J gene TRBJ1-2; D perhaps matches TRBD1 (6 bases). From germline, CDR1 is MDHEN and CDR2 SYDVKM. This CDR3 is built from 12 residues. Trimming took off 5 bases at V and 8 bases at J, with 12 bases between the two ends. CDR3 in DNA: TGTGCCAGCAGTGGAACAGGGCGGGGCTACACCTTC. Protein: CASSGTGRGYTF.

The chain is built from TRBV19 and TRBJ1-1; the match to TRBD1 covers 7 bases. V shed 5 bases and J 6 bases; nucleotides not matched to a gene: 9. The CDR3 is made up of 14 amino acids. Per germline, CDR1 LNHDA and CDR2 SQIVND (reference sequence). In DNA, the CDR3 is TGTGCCAGTAGTTTGACAGGGCAGTTGGCTGAAGCTTTCTTT. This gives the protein CASSLTGQLAEAFF.

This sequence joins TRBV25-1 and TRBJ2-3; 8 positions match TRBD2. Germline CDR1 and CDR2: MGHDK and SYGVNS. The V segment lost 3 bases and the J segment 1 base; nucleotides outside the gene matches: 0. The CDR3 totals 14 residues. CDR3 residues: CASSERGGTDTQYF. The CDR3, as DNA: TGTGCCAGCAGTGAGCGGGGGGGCACAGATACGCAGTATTTT.

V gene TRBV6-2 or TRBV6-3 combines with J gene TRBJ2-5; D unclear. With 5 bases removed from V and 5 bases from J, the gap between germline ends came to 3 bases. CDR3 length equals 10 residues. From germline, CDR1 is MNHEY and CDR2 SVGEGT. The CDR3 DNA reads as TGTGCCAGCAGTCGTGAGACCCAGTACTTC. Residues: CASSRETQYF.

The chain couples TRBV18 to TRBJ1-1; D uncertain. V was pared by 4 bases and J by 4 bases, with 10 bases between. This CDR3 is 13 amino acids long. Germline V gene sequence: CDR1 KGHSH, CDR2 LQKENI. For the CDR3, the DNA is TGTGCCAGCTCACGTACCAGTCTCACTGAAGCTTTCTTT. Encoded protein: CASSRTSLTEAFF.

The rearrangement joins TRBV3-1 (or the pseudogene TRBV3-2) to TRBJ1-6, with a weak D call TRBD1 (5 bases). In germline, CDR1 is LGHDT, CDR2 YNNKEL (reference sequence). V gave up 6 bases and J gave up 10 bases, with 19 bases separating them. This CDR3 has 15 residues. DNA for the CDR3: TGTGCCAGCAGTCTTGGTGACCCAGGGCGATCACCCCTCCACTTT. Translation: CASSLGDPGRSPLHF.

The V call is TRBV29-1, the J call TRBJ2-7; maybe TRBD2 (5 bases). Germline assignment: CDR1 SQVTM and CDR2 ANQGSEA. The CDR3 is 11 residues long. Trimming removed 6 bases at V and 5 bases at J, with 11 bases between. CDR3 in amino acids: CSVGTSHEQYF. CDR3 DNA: TGCAGCGTCGGTACTAGTCACGAGCAGTACTTC.